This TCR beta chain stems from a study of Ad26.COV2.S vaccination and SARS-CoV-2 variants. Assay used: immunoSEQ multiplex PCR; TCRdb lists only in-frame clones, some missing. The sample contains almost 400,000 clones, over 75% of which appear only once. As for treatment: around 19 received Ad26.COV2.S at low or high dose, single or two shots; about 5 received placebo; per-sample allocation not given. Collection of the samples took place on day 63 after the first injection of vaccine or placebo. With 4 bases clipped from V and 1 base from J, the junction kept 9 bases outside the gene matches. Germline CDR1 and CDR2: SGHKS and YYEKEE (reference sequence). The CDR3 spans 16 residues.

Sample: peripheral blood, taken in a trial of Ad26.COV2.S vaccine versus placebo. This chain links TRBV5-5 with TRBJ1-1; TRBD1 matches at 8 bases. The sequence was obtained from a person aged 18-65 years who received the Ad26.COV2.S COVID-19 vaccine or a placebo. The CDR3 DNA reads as TGTGCCAGCAGCCTCCTTCCCGGGACAGGGAACACTGAAGCTTTCTTT. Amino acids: CASSLLPGTGNTEAFF.